There are many counts of the clone carrying this T cell receptor (beta chain). Its target is not known. Germline CDR1 reads SGHTA; CDR2 reads FQGTGA. V dropped 4 bases and J dropped 0 bases, with 12 bases sitting between them. The CDR3 covers 16 residues. The data derive from a study of Graves' ophthalmopathy and Graves' hyperthyroidism. Study overall: At initial diagnosis, peripheral blood was obtained, and this preceded any treatment. Overall study results and limits: A model built from 13 signatures distinguished ophthalmopathy from stable hyperthyroidism with about 86% sensitivity and about 80% specificity. The model's prediction of ophthalmopathy progression had roughly 68% sensitivity and approximately 77% specificity.

The sequenced template was RNA, covering the TCR beta CDR3 region. RT-PCR was first run with HTBI primers, then multiplex PCR in a second round. TCRdb recomputed calls from the multiplex PCR reads with MiXCR, one row per CDR3 protein. The sample consists of approximately 640,000 distinct CDR3 sequences, about two fifths of them appearing once. A duration under 3 months, NOSPECS ≥4, CAS ≥3 and moderate-to-severe activity characterized the donors with ophthalmopathy. The source material was peripheral blood. This TCR came from an adult man with Graves' ophthalmopathy. J is TRBJ1-4 and V is TRBV7-3; D unresolved. CDR3 sequence reads: CASSSPTDATNEKLFF. The CDR3 DNA reads TGTGCCAGCAGCTCTCCTACAGATGCAACTAATGAAAAACTGTTTTTT. The variable domain in full, with the rest retrieved from reference TRBV7-3 and TRBJ1-4, is GAGVSQTPSNKVTEKGKYVELRCDPISGHTALYWYRQSLGQGPEFLIYFQGTGAADDSGLPNDRFFAVRPEGSVSTLKIQRTERGDSAVYLCASSSPTDATNEKLFFGSGTQLSVL.